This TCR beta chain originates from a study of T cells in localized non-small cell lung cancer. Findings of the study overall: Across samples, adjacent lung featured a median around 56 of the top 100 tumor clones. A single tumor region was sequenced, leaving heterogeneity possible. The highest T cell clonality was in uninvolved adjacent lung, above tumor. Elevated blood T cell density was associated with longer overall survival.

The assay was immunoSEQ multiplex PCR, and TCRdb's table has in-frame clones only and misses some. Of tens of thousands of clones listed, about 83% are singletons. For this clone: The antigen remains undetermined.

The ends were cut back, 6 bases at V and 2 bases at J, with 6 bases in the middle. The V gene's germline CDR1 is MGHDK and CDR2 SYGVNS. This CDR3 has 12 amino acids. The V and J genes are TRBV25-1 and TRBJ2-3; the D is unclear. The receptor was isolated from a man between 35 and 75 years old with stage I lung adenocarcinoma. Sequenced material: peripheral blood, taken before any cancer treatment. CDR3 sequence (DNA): TGTGCCAGCAGGGTTTACACAGATACGCAGTATTTT. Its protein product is CASRVYTDTQYF.